The sequence of this T cell receptor beta chain was determined in a study of molecular identifiers for immune sequencing clone quantification (dated by TCRdb to the late 2010s). The study in broad terms: For a replicate experiment, the RNA from either roughly 18,000 or 92,000 naive CD8 T cells was divided into five aliquots, and four of those aliquots went on to sequencing. The study was a methods study using CD8 T cells to benchmark molecular-identifier clustering-based TCR repertoire sequencing (MIDCIRS) and TCR RNA copy counting.

Library preparation was by PCR. Instrument on record: Illumina HiSeq 4000. Bulk TCR libraries were prepared as previously described, using TCR primers listed in Table S5. Total RNA was purified with the Qiagen AllPrep DNA/RNA kit. Before analysis, reads from multiple sequencing runs of the same library were pooled. Under the source paper's analysis protocol: Reads were retained only if their TCR constant sequence matched exactly, and those retained reads were trimmed to 150 nt and grouped according to their 12-nt molecular barcodes. Within each barcode group, reads were sub-clustered at a 15% Levenshtein threshold, and quality-weighted consensus sequences were built per RNA molecule. Non-functional sequences were filtered out, along with any lower-count sequence sitting one edit away from another sequence. Barcode sub-clusters with fewer than 20% of the maximum read count were removed, based on fitting two negative binomial distributions. TCRdb reworked the public reads: Q25 trimming with fastp, MiXCR clone assembly, productive beta chains retained. Each CDR3 protein gets just one entry, which takes the most common genes and DNA from the rows behind it. It is TCRdb's table, rather than the study itself, that gives the V and J calls and clone size. The sample table contains some 650,000 distinct CDR3 sequences; only one count was recorded for around 20% of them. 0.75% to 0.95% of the sample rests with the top ten.

Overall study outcomes, separate from this receptor: Spiked-in Jurkat TCR RNA (approximately 10 copies' worth), which is not part of the donor repertoire, was contained in the naive libraries. Approximately 3.3 recovered TCR RNA copies per cell were obtained by modeling, versus approximately 10 by digital PCR, implying a capture efficiency of 30% to 35%. When barcode sub-clustering was omitted, TCR diversity was inflated by chimeric consensus sequences, with chimeras reaching as high as 47%. Identical TCR molecules sharing a barcode could cause highly expanded clone sizes to be underestimated. A single cell's worth of spiked-in Jurkat TCR RNA was reported detectable even among around 1 million naive CD8 T cells. In CMV-specific effector cells, clones with more than 20 RNA copies accounted for over 99% of molecules, whereas in naive cells such clones accounted for under 1%.

To note about this clonotype: It has no known antigen specificity. Mismatch with germline at one junction end may stem from a read error.

Libraries of naive CD8 T cells were built from around 20,000 to 1,000,000 sorted cells, with 10%, 30% or 50% of the purified RNA used. Naive CD8 T cells were FACS-sorted as CD8+CD4-CCR7+CD45RA+ on a BD FACSAria II into RLT Plus buffer. Detection sensitivity was tested by spiking Jurkat RNA equal to about eleven TCR copies' worth into samples containing about 19,000-1,000,000 naive CD8 T cells. Enrichment of CD8 T cells was performed with RosetteSep CD8+ T Cell Enrichment Cocktail and Ficoll-Paque, after which ACK red cell lysis was carried out. From the cysteine through the phenylalanine, the CDR3 covers 14 amino acids. Here the CDR3 DNA is all that survives: 42 bases in frame from base 1. CDR1 and CDR2 are drawn from the germline V gene: SQVTM, ANQGSEA.

The rearranged chain carries TRBV29-1 and TRBJ2-7; the D element could tentatively be TRBD1 or TRBD2, as 5 bases agree for each. The clonotype was recovered from a human donor in good health. Some libraries in this study had Jurkat cell RNA spiked in. Sequencing was done on a sample of naive CD8+ T cells from blood, with Jurkat cell RNA spiked in. In light of the paper, this sample's cell subset or site label describes: FACS-sorted CD8+CD4-CCR7+CD45RA+ naive T cells. The CDR3 protein sequence reads: CSVNNGRGVNERYF. The DNA sequence is given as TGCAGCGTTAACAACGGACGAGGGGTCAACGAGCGGTACTTC.